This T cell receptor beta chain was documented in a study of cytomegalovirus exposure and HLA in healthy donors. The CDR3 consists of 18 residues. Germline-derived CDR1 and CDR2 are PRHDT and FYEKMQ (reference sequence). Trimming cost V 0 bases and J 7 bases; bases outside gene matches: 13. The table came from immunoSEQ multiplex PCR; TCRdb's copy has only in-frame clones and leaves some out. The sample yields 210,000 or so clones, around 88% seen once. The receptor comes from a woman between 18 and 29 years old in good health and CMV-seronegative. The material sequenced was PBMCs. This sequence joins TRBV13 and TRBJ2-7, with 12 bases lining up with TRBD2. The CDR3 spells CASSLGWIGLAGLKEQYF. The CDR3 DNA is TGTGCCAGCAGCTTAGGGTGGATCGGACTAGCGGGACTAAAAGAGCAGTACTTC.